This is a list of T cell receptor beta chains from one sample in a study of blood T cell repertoires in COVID-19. Assay used: immunoSEQ multiplex PCR; TCRdb lists only in-frame clones, some missing. The sample includes 140,000 to 150,000 clones, 60% to 85% of them seen just once. Sequencing was carried out using peripheral blood. Source of these receptors: a man aged 50 or older with acute or convalescent COVID-19. The CDR3 runs from the conserved cysteine through the conserved F or W. D genes are given only for firm matches. Rows give clone size only sometimes, using once, few, many, or a class for an expanded clone.

v_call	j_call	clone_size	d_call	cdr3_nt	cdr3_aa
TRBV24-1	TRBJ2-2	NA	TRBD1	TGTGCCACCAGTGAGCCCACAGGGGGCATCGGGGAGCTGTTTTTT	CATSEPTGGIGELFF
TRBV19	TRBJ1-5	NA	NA	TGTGCCAGTAGTATCGCGCTCAATCAGCCCCAGCATTTT	CASSIALNQPQHF
TRBV7-2	TRBJ1-1	once	TRBD1	TGTGCCAGCAGCCCTCAGACAGGGGGAAGGAACACTGAAGCTTTCTTT	CASSPQTGGRNTEAFF
TRBV18	TRBJ1-3	few	TRBD1	TGTGCCAGCTCACCACCCGGGACAGGGGGCGCGAAGTCTGGAAACACCATATATTTT	CASSPPGTGGAKSGNTIYF
TRBV29-1	TRBJ2-4	NA	NA	TGCAGCGTTGTCCCGGACAGCCTAGCCAAAAACATTCAGTACTTC	CSVVPDSLAKNIQYF
TRBV3-1/TRBV3-2	TRBJ2-2	NA	NA	TGTGCCAGCAGCCAAGATCGGGGAGTTCGCGGAGGAGAGCTGTTTTTT	CASSQDRGVRGGELFF
TRBV6-5	TRBJ1-1	once	TRBD1	TGTGCCAGCAGTCGACAGGGGGGCACTGAAGCTTTCTTT	CASSRQGGTEAFF
TRBV5-6	TRBJ2-1	NA	TRBD2	TGTGCCAGCAGCTTGGAGGCTAGCGGGGGGGCTTACAATGAGCAGTTCTTC	CASSLEASGGAYNEQFF
TRBV18	TRBJ1-3	NA	NA	TGTGCCAGCTCCACGTCCGACAGGTCCCGCGGAAACACCATATATTTT	CASSTSDRSRGNTIYF
TRBV1	TRBJ1-1	NA	NA	TGCACCAGCAGCCAAGATGAGTACCGAGGGGGCCTAGTTTTTGAAGCTTTCTTT	CTSSQDEYRGGLVFEAFF
TRBV7-9	TRBJ1-1	NA	NA	TGTGCCAGCAGCTCGGGGGTATCCGGGACTGAAGCTTTCTTT	CASSSGVSGTEAFF
TRBV2	TRBJ1-5	NA	NA	TGTGCCAGCAGTGGAGTCAATCAGCCCCAGCATTTT	CASSGVNQPQHF
TRBV18	TRBJ1-2	NA	NA	TGTGCCAGCTCACCCTCGACGGCCGGGATTGGCTACACCTTC	CASSPSTAGIGYTF
TRBV30	TRBJ2-1	NA	TRBD2	TGTGCCTGGAGTGGACTAGCGGGGGGGGAAGAGCAGTTCTTC	CAWSGLAGGEEQFF
TRBV11-1	TRBJ2-3	NA	NA	TGTGCCAGCAGCTTAGCCAAGACTAGTTCCACAGATACGCAGTATTTT	CASSLAKTSSTDTQYF
TRBV19	TRBJ1-4	NA	NA	TGTGCCAGTACTAGTACAGGGATCGTCGGTGAAAAACTGTTTTTT	CASTSTGIVGEKLFF
TRBV5-1	TRBJ1-2	many	TRBD1	TGCGCCAGCAGCCTTACAGGGGGAGGATTCTACACCTTC	CASSLTGGGFYTF
TRBV6-6	TRBJ1-5	once	NA	TGTGCCAGCAGTTACTTAGAGAATCAGCCCCAGCATTTT	CASSYLENQPQHF
TRBV15	TRBJ1-5	NA	TRBD1	TGTGTCACCAGCGCGGACAGGGGTCATAATCAGCCCCAGCATTTT	CVTSADRGHNQPQHF
TRBV19	TRBJ1-5	few	NA	TGTGCCAGTAGTATAGGAGGGCATACTCCCCAGCATTTT	CASSIGGHTPQHF
TRBV11-2	TRBJ1-2	NA	NA	TGTGCCAGCAGCTTAGACCCAGGGGAAAACTATGGCTACACCTTC	CASSLDPGENYGYTF
TRBV19	TRBJ2-2	NA	NA	TGTGCCAGTACAGGGGCCTCGGGGGAGCTGTTTTTT	CASTGASGELFF
TRBV27	TRBJ1-6	NA	NA	TGTGCCAGCAGTTCTACAGGGTATAATTCACCCCTCCACTTT	CASSSTGYNSPLHF
TRBV7-3	TRBJ1-1	NA	NA	TGTGCCAGCAGCCAGGGAGGTGAGAACACTGAAGCTTTCTTT	CASSQGGENTEAFF
TRBV9	TRBJ1-2	many	NA	TGTGCCAGCAGCAGGGGGAATCATGGCTACACCTTC	CASSRGNHGYTF
TRBV25-1	TRBJ2-2	NA	NA	TGTGCCAGCAGTAACTCACAGGCGCCCGGGGAGCTGTTTTTT	CASSNSQAPGELFF
TRBV19	TRBJ1-2	NA	NA	TGTGCCAGTAAAAGCAAACTTCAGCGTGGCTACACCTTC	CASKSKLQRGYTF
TRBV3-1/TRBV3-2	TRBJ2-2	NA	NA	TGTGCCAGCAGCCTAAAGACAGGACTTAACACCGGGGAGCTGTTTTTT	CASSLKTGLNTGELFF
TRBV30	TRBJ2-2	once	TRBD2	TGTGCCTGGAGTGTATGGCGGGGGAGGGACACCGGGGAGCTGTTTTTT	CAWSVWRGRDTGELFF
TRBV6-1	TRBJ2-5	NA	NA	TGTGCCAGCAGTGAACACGGAGGTGGAGAGACCCAGTACTTC	CASSEHGGGETQYF
TRBV14	TRBJ2-2	NA	NA	TGTGCCAGCAGCCAAGATTTCTTCGGGGAGCTGTTTTTT	CASSQDFFGELFF
TRBV6-2/TRBV6-3	TRBJ1-1	NA	NA	TGTGCCAGCAGTTATAAACAGAACACTGAAGCTTTCTTT	CASSYKQNTEAFF
TRBV12-5	TRBJ1-3	NA	NA	TGTGCTAGTGGTTCGGACAGTTTCTCTGGAAACACCATATATTTT	CASGSDSFSGNTIYF
TRBV19	TRBJ1-1	NA	NA	TGTGCCAGTAGTATCAGACACTCTACTCGGGAGAACACTGAAGCTTTCTTT	CASSIRHSTRENTEAFF
TRBV30	TRBJ1-5	few	NA	TGTGCCTGGAGTGTAGCAGGGCAGCAGCCCCAGCATTTT	CAWSVAGQQPQHF
TRBV4-1	TRBJ2-3	NA	NA	TGCGCCAGCAGCCAAGATCCAGACAGGGCTCGTAGCGGGGCTAGAGATACGCAGTATTTT	CASSQDPDRARSGARDTQYF
TRBV30	TRBJ1-1	NA	NA	TGTGCCTGGAGAGAGGACGTAACGACAGGATTTGACACTGAAGCTTTCTTT	CAWREDVTTGFDTEAFF
TRBV11-2	TRBJ2-3	NA	NA	TGTGCCAGCAGCTTTCTGGGAGGGGGGGCGGCAGATACGCAGTATTTT	CASSFLGGGAADTQYF
TRBV10-3	TRBJ2-1	few	NA	TGTGCCATCAGTGAGTCCCCCGGAGTCTACAATGAGCAGTTCTTC	CAISESPGVYNEQFF
TRBV24-1	TRBJ2-2	few	NA	TGTGCCACCAGTGACCCGGGGGTAAACACCGGGGAGCTGTTTTTT	CATSDPGVNTGELFF
TRBV3-1/TRBV3-2	TRBJ1-1	few	TRBD1	TGTGCCAGCAGCCACACAGGGGGCCCTGAAGCTTTCTTT	CASSHTGGPEAFF
TRBV29-1	TRBJ1-2	few	NA	TGCAGCGTTGAGGAGAACTATGGCTACACCTTC	CSVEENYGYTF
TRBV5-1	TRBJ2-1	NA	TRBD2	TGCGCCAGCAGCTTTCCTCGGCTAGCGGGGGGGCAAAAGAATGAGCAGTTCTTC	CASSFPRLAGGQKNEQFF
TRBV3-1/TRBV3-2	TRBJ1-2	NA	TRBD1	TGTGCCAGCAGCCAAGATGCTGGGCAGGGGGCTAGTGGCTACACCTTC	CASSQDAGQGASGYTF
TRBV10-3	TRBJ1-1	NA	TRBD1	TGTGCCACCAAGACCTTTGACAGGGGCGTGATGAACACTGAAGCTTTCTTT	CATKTFDRGVMNTEAFF
TRBV6-5	TRBJ1-5	NA	TRBD1	TGTGCCAGCAGTTCGGAGACAGGGGTTAAAAAGCCCCAGCATTTT	CASSSETGVKKPQHF
TRBV19	TRBJ1-5	NA	NA	TGTGCCAGTAGTATAGAAGGGGCTAGCAATCAGCCCCAGCATTTT	CASSIEGASNQPQHF
TRBV2	TRBJ1-1	NA	NA	TGTGCCAGCAACATCGCGGGGTTGTGGCCTGAAGCTTTCTTT	CASNIAGLWPEAFF
TRBV18	TRBJ1-1	NA	TRBD1	TGTGCCAGCTCACCCCGGGACAGGGGGGCGAACACTGAAGCTTTCTTT	CASSPRDRGANTEAFF
TRBV2	TRBJ1-1	NA	NA	TGTGCCAGCAGGGTCCCCACAGGGAATAGGGCTGAAGCTTTCTTT	CASRVPTGNRAEAFF
TRBV5-1	TRBJ2-5	NA	TRBD1	TGCGCCAGCAGCTTAGAGGGGACAGGGGGCTTTAAGACCCAGTACTTC	CASSLEGTGGFKTQYF
TRBV19	TRBJ1-2	NA	NA	TGTGCCAGTAGTATCGATCCCCTGACAGGCGCTAGCTATGGCTACACCTTC	CASSIDPLTGASYGYTF
TRBV7-9	TRBJ2-3	once	TRBD2	TGTGCCAGCAGCGGAATTAGCGGGGGGACCGATACGCAGTATTTT	CASSGISGGTDTQYF
TRBV9	TRBJ2-3	NA	TRBD2	TGTGCCAGCAGCGTAGTCTCAGCGGGGGCCGTTGGAGATACGCAGTATTTT	CASSVVSAGAVGDTQYF